This is a list of T cell receptor beta chains from one sample in a study of blood T cell repertoires in COVID-19. TCRdb's copy holds only in-frame clones and misses some; the assay was immunoSEQ multiplex PCR. The sample shows approximately 70,000 clones, 75% to 85% of them seen only once. Sequenced material: peripheral blood. The receptors come from a man aged 65 to 85 who had recovered from COVID-19. Both conserved end residues are trimmed from each CDR3.

j_gene,v_gene,CDR3aa
TRBJ2-7,TRBV10-2,ASSPRGYYEQY
TRBJ2-3,TRBV28,ASSPWTVGTDTQY
TRBJ2-1,TRBV5-1,ASSLADSSYNEQF
TRBJ2-2,TRBV3-1/TRBV3-2,ASAMKGQGTGELF
TRBJ2-2,TRBV27,ASSSIGLAGRNGELF
TRBJ2-7,TRBV6-6,ASRPPASGSYEQY
TRBJ2-2,TRBV7-2,ASSLDRLAGVSGELF
TRBJ2-2,TRBV19,ASSRLAGVGGELF
TRBJ2-2,TRBV5-6,ASSSGGPYGELF
TRBJ1-6,TRBV5-1,ASSLTGPYNSPLH
TRBJ2-7,TRBV6-6,ASRSAGSTYEQY
TRBJ2-4,TRBV19,ASSISWTGMVQY
TRBJ1-2,TRBV7-2,ASSLEGQGGYGYT
TRBJ1-2,TRBV7-3,ASSRGGSEESYGYT
TRBJ1-1,TRBV11-2,ASSLEGLGAF
TRBJ2-5,TRBV6-2/TRBV6-3,ASSFDTGGETQY
TRBJ2-3,TRBV5-1,ASSLSPSGTTDTQY
TRBJ1-6,TRBV27,ASSSSYGTPNSPLH
TRBJ2-7,TRBV28,ASRIRDRGYEQY
TRBJ2-6,TRBV6-1,ASSEARWVWDRNSGANVLT
TRBJ2-1,TRBV24-1,ATRGLAGDNEQF
TRBJ1-1,TRBV11-2,ASSLAQFDTEAF
TRBJ2-5,TRBV10-3,AIKGEQETQY
TRBJ2-1,TRBV28,ASSFAGQGYNEQF
TRBJ2-4,TRBV6-2/TRBV6-3,ASSYSRQQNIQY
TRBJ1-6,TRBV7-9,ASSLAGQVGSPLH
TRBJ1-3,TRBV21-1,ASSPPGQDPSGNTIY
TRBJ2-1,TRBV7-9,ASSPGYKDRDYNEQF
TRBJ2-3,TRBV6-5,ASQVTRGSTDTQY
TRBJ2-6,TRBV27,ASRKQVLSSGANVLT
TRBJ2-2,TRBV11-3,ASSLRLAGTGELF
TRBJ2-3,TRBV28,ASNQAGLRDTQY
TRBJ2-4,TRBV18,ASSNDRGLNIQY
TRBJ1-2,TRBV3-1/TRBV3-2,ASSQDLGGGGYT
TRBJ1-1,TRBV7-6,ASSSQMGGNTEAF
TRBJ1-5,TRBV12-3/TRBV12-4,ASQGDDQPQH
TRBJ1-2,TRBV28,ASSLVSANYGYT
TRBJ2-2,TRBV4-3,ASSQDSPTGPFFPGELF
TRBJ2-3,TRBV11-3,ASSPRGKTDTQY
TRBJ2-7,TRBV6-1,ASSEYETGTSQQY
TRBJ1-4,TRBV30,ASRGERYEKLF
TRBJ1-4,TRBV7-2,ASSLNQQGAEKLF
TRBJ1-5,TRBV23-1,ASSQSRQRLYSNQPQH
TRBJ2-7,TRBV6-1,ASSEVTGGPGEQY
TRBJ2-3,TRBV29-1,SALQGFADTQY
TRBJ2-1,TRBV7-3,ASSLSASTVNEQF
TRBJ1-6,TRBV28,ASSFTRLLRSAALH
TRBJ1-1,TRBV18,ASSPPSLDTEAF
TRBJ2-3,TRBV6-2/TRBV6-3,ASSHRLAGASTDTQY
TRBJ2-3,TRBV2,ASRGRDSFSTDTQY
TRBJ1-6,TRBV3-1/TRBV3-2,ASSQGGVLRGNSPLH
TRBJ2-3,TRBV5-1,ASAPGQGVHTQY
TRBJ1-1,TRBV3-1/TRBV3-2,ASSQDNPAGTEAF
TRBJ2-7,TRBV5-4,ASSLSTTGNYYEQY